This T cell receptor beta chain was sequenced for a study of CD8 T cells in Susac syndrome. With random hexamers, roughly 0.45 to 1 ug RNA was reverse transcribed. The TCR beta CDR3 was amplified by immunoSEQ multiplex PCR across 54 Vbeta, 13 Jbeta. In TCRdb, the immunoSEQ multiplex PCR reads were re-called with MiXCR into one record per CDR3 protein. Among roughly 67,000 distinct CDR3 sequences listed, over 85% were seen once. V trimming: 5 bases; J trimming: 4 bases; junction bases outside the gene matches: 4. The CDR3 sequence is 13 residues long. CDR1 SNHLY and CDR2 FYNNEI come from the germline V gene.

This clonotype was sampled from a human donor with multiple sclerosis. The chain couples TRBV2 to TRBJ1-2; 7 nucleotides match TRBD1. The sample consisted of CD8+ T cells from PBMCs. CDR3 sequence: CASSRQGSYGYTF. The CDR3 coding sequence is TGTGCCAGCAGTCGACAGGGTTCCTATGGCTACACCTTC.